The 14 T cell receptor beta chains below all came from one sample that was sequenced in a study of blood T cell repertoires in COVID-19. TCRdb's copy holds only in-frame clones and misses some; the assay was immunoSEQ multiplex PCR. The sample has around 470,000 clones, around 91% seen once. The specimen sequenced was PBMCs or T cells enriched from blood (not recorded which). The receptors derive from a man between 18 and 29 years old who had recovered from COVID-19.

The chain joins TRBV10-1 to TRBJ1-6; possibly TRBD1 for D (6 bases). The length of the CDR3 is 18 residues. Trimming took 6 bases from V and 0 from J, leaving 18 bases between them. From germline, CDR1 is WNHNN and CDR2 SYGVQD (reference sequence). CDR3 coding DNA: TGCGCCAGCAGAGGACAGAAAAAGGAGAGCTCCTATAATTCACCCCTCCACTTT. It yields the protein CASRGQKKESSYNSPLHF.

J is TRBJ1-3 and V is TRBV5-1; 9 positions agree with TRBD1. CDR3 length equals 21 residues. Germline V gene sequence: CDR1 SGHRS, CDR2 YFSETQ. The V and J ends lost 4 bases and 0 bases, in that order; junction bases with no gene match: 20. The CDR3 DNA sequence: TGCGCCAGCAGCCCCAGTCACCGGACAGGGGAAACGACACTCTCTGGAAACACCATATATTTT. This codes for CASSPSHRTGETTLSGNTIYF.

V usage is TRBV9 and J usage is TRBJ2-2, with D possibly being TRBD2 (6 bases). From germline, CDR1 is SGDLS and CDR2 YYNGEE. The CDR3 consists of 14 residues. Trimming stripped 0 bases from V and 7 bases from J, with 10 bases between. The CDR3 is CASSVGGENGELFF. In DNA form, the CDR3 reads TGTGCCAGCAGCGTAGGCGGGGAGAACGGGGAGCTGTTTTTT. Based on the CDR3 plus reference TRBV9 and TRBJ2-2, the full variable domain is DSGVTQTPKHLITATGQRVTLRCSPRSGDLSVYWYQQSLDQGLQFLIQYYNGEERAKGNILERFSAQQFPDLHSELNLSSLELGDSALYFCASSVGGENGELFFGEGSRLTVL.

This chain links TRBV12-5 with TRBJ2-3, with 7 bases lining up with TRBD1. The CDR3 is 23 amino acids. Unmatched junction bases numbered 29, after V lost 2 bases and J lost 3 bases. Germline V gene lookup returns CDR1 LGHNT and CDR2 FRNRAP. The CDR3: CASGLMVPQGRGPGVRFTDTQYF. Written as DNA, the CDR3 is TGTGCTAGTGGTTTGATGGTCCCACAGGGGCGCGGGCCCGGAGTGAGGTTTACAGATACGCAGTATTTT.

This clone has a single count. The CDR3 here is CATRTGCTHPRGLSNQPQHF. Written as DNA, the CDR3 is TGTGCCACCAGGACCGGATGCACCCATCCCAGGGGCCTTAGCAATCAGCCCCAGCATTTT. The chain has TRBV24-1 and TRBJ1-5, with D perhaps matching TRBD1 (6 bases). Germline CDR1 reads KGHDR; CDR2 reads SFDVKD. The length of the CDR3 is 20 residues. Trimming removed 7 bases from V and 0 bases from J, with 27 bases in between.

J is TRBJ1-5 and V is TRBV18; D possibly corresponds to TRBD1 (5 bases). CDR1 KGHSH and CDR2 LQKENI come from the germline V gene. The V end was cut by 2 bases, the J end by 1 base, with 12 bases between. The CDR3 consists of 16 residues. CDR3 nucleotide sequence: TGTGCCAGCTCACCAGCGACAGATTCAAGCAATCAGCCCCAGCATTTT. Protein sequence: CASSPATDSSNQPQHF. Together with reference TRBV18 and TRBJ1-5, the CDR3 gives the full variable domain: NAGVMQNPRHLVRRRGQEARLRCSPMKGHSHVYWYRQLPEEGLKFMVYLQKENIIDESGMPKERFSAEFPKEGPSILRIQQVVRGDSAAYFCASSPATDSSNQPQHFGDGTRLSIL.

This clone was seen only once. The chain joins TRBV7-3 to TRBJ1-1, with 7 bases matching TRBD1. The trim removed 2 bases at V and 0 bases at J, leaving 6 bases unmatched. In germline, CDR1 is SGHTA, CDR2 FQGTGA. The CDR3 spans 16 residues. CDR3 sequence (DNA): TGTGCCAGCAGCTTAGGGACAGCAGGATTGAACACTGAAGCTTTCTTT. This gives the protein CASSLGTAGLNTEAFF.

The J gene is TRBJ1-1, the V gene TRBV20-1; tentative D call: TRBD1 (5 bases). This CDR3 region has 11 residues. The germline V gene has CDR1 DFQATT and CDR2 SNEGSKA (reference sequence). The CDR3 DNA reads as TGCAGCGGGGGGGACGGCACTGAAGCTTTCTTT. It codes for CSGGDGTEAFF.

The gene calls are TRBV28 and TRBJ1-2; TRBD1 might be the D (6 bases). CDR3 length equals 13 residues. Germline V gene data show CDR1 as MDHEN and CDR2 as SYDVKM. Trimming pared 8 bases from V and 4 bases from J, leaving 14 bases between. The CDR3 sequence: CASGVGGGYGYTF. The CDR3, as DNA: TGTGCCAGCGGTGTTGGGGGCGGCTATGGCTACACCTTC.

The chain joins TRBV19 to TRBJ1-1; D is uncertain. Between the trimmed V and J ends, which lost 6 bases and 5 bases, there was a span of 7 bases. The CDR3 consists of 11 residues. The germline V gene encodes CDR1 LNHDA and CDR2 SQIVND (reference sequence). In DNA, the CDR3 is TGTGCCAGTAGCGCTATTACTGAAGCTTTCTTT. Translation gives CASSAITEAFF.

The chain is built from TRBV3-1 (or the pseudogene TRBV3-2) and TRBJ2-1; 9 bases align to TRBD2. V lost 0 bases, J lost 7 bases, and 7 bases stayed unmatched. CDR3 size: 16 residues. The germline V gene has CDR1 LGHDT and CDR2 YNNKEL (reference sequence). The CDR3 nucleotides are TGTGCCAGCAGCCAAGAGGCCCTGACTAGCGGAAATGAGCAGTTCTTC. It encodes CASSQEALTSGNEQFF.

CDR3 residues: CASSPRLDGETQYF. The CDR3, as DNA: TGTGCCAGCAGCCCTAGACTAGACGGGGAGACCCAGTACTTC. This rearrangement joins TRBV5-4 to TRBJ2-5; tentative D call: TRBD2 (6 bases). The CDR3 covers 14 residues. Germline-derived CDR1 and CDR2 are SGHNT and YYREEE (reference sequence). Trimming cost V 4 bases and J 5 bases, with 15 bases left between them. Variable domain in full (rest from reference TRBV5-4 and TRBJ2-5): ETGVTQSPTHLIKTRGQQVTLRCSSQSGHNTVSWYQQALGQGPQFIFQYYREEENGRGNFPPRFSGLQFPNYSSELNVNALELDDSALYLCASSPRLDGETQYFGPGTRLLVL.

This chain connects TRBV5-1 to TRBJ1-4; 12 nucleotides agree with TRBD1. The CDR3 spans 14 residues. J lost 7 bases, V lost 4 bases, and 2 bases had no gene match. Germline V gene data show CDR1 as SGHRS and CDR2 as YFSETQ. CDR3 region: CASSTGQGAEKLFF. In DNA form, the CDR3 reads TGCGCCAGCAGCACGGGACAGGGGGCTGAAAAACTGTTTTTT.

The chain carries TRBV9 and TRBJ1-3; 8 nucleotides line up with TRBD1. The length of the CDR3 is 12 residues. Looked up from germline, CDR1 is SGDLS and CDR2 is YYNGEE. V lost 0 bases to trimming and J lost 10 bases; unmatched junction nucleotides: 0. CDR3 nucleotide sequence: TGTGCCAGCAGCGTAGGGACAGGGACCATATATTTT. Amino acids: CASSVGTGTIYF.